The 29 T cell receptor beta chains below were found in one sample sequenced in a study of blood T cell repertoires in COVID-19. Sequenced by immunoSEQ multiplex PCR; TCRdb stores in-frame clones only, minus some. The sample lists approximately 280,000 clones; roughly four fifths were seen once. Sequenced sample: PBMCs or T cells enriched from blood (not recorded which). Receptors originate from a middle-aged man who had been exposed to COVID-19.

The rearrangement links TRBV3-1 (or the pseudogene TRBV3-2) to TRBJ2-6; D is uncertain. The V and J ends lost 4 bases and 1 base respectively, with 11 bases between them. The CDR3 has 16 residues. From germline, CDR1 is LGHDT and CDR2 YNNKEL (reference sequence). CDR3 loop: CASSLGSGSGANVLTF. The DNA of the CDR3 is TGTGCCAGCAGCCTCGGGTCCGGGTCTGGGGCCAACGTCCTGACTTTC.

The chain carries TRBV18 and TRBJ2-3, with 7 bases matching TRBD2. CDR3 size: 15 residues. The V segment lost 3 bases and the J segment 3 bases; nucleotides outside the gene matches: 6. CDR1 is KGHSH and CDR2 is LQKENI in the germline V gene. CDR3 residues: CASSPGGGGTDTQYF. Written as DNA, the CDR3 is TGTGCCAGCTCACCCGGCGGGGGTGGTACAGATACGCAGTATTTT.

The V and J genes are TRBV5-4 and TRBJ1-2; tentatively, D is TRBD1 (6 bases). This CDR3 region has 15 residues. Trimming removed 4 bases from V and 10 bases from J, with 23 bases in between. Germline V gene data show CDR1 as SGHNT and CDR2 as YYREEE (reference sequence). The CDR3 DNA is TGTGCCAGCAGCCCCCCGTTGGCGGGGGGCAGGGTCTACACCTTC. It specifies CASSPPLAGGRVYTF.

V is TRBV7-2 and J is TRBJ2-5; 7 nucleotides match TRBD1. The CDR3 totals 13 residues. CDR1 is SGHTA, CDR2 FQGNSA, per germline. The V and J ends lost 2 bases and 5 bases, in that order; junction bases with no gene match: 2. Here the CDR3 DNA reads TGTGCCAGCAGCTTAAGGGGGCGCGAGACCCAGTACTTC. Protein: CASSLRGRETQYF.

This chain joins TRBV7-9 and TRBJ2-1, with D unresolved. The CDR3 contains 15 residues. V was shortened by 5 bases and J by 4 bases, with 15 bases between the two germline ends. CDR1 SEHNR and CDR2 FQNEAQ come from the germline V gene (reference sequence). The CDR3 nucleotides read TGTGCCAGCAGCCCCTCGGAGCGAGTGTACAATGAGCAGTTCTTC. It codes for CASSPSERVYNEQFF.

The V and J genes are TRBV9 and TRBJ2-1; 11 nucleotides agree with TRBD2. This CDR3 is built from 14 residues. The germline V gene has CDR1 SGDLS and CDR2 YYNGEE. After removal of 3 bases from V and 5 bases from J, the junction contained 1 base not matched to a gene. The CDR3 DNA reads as TGTGCCAGCAGCGGACTAGCGGGGCACAATGAGCAGTTCTTC. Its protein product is CASSGLAGHNEQFF.

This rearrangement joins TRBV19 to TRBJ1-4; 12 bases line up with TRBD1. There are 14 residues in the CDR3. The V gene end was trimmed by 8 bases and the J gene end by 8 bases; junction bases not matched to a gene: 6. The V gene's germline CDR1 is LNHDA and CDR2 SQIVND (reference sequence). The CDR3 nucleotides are TGTGCCAGTGGAACCGGGACAGGGGGCGAAAAACTGTTTTTT. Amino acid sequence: CASGTGTGGEKLFF.

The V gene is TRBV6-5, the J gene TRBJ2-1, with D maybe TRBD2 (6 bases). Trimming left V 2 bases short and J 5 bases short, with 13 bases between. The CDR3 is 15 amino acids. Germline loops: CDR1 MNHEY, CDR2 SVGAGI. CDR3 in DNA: TGTGCCAGCAGTTACACGCCCCCGGGGGACAATGAGCAGTTCTTC. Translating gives CASSYTPPGDNEQFF.

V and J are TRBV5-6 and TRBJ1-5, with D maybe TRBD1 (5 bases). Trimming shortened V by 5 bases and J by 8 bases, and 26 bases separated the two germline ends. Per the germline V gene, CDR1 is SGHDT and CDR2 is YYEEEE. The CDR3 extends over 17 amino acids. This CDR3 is CASSGRLGMGRGEPQHF. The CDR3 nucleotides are TGTGCCAGCAGTGGGAGGTTGGGGATGGGGCGGGGTGAGCCCCAGCATTTT.

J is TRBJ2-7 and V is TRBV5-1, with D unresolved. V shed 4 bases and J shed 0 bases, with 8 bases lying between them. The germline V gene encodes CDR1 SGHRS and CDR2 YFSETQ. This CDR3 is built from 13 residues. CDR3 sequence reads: CASSLPSSYEQYF. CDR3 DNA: TGCGCCAGCAGCCTTCCGAGCTCCTACGAGCAGTACTTC.

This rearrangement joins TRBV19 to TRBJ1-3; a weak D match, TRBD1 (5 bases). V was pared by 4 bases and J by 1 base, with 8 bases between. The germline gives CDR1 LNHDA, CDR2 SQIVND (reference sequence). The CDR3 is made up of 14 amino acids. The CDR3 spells CASSRGDSGNTIYF. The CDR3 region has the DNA TGTGCCAGTAGTAGGGGGGATTCTGGAAACACCATATATTTT.

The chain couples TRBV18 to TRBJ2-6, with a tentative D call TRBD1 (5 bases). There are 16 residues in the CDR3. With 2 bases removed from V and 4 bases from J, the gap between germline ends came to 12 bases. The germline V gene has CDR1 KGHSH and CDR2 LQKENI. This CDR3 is CASSPVQGTGANVLTF. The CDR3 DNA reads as TGTGCCAGCTCACCAGTGCAGGGTACGGGGGCCAACGTCCTGACTTTC.

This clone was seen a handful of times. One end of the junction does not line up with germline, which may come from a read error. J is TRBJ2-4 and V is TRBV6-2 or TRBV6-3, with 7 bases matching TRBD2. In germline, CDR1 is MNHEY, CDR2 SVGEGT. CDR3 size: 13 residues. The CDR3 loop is CASSPPLLASTAF. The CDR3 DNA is TGTGCCAGCAGTCCCCCCCTACTAGCGAGTACCGCATTC.

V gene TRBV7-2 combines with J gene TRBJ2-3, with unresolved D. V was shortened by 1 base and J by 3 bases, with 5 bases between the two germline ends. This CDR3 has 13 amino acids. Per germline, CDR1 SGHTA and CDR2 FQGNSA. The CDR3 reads CASSLGLTDTQYF. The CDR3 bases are TGTGCCAGCAGCTTAGGTCTGACAGATACGCAGTATTTT. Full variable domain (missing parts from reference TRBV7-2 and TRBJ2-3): GAGVSQSPSNKVTEKGKDVELRCDPISGHTALYWYRQSLGQGLEFLIYFQGNSAPDKSGLPSDRFSAERTGGSVSTLTIQRTQQEDSAVYLCASSLGLTDTQYFGPGTRLTVL.

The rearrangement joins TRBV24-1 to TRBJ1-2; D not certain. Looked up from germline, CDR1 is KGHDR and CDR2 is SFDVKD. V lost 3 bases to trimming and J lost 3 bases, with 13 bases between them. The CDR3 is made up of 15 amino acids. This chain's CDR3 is CATSDQSDSHYGYTF. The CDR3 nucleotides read TGTGCCACCAGTGATCAGTCAGATTCTCACTATGGCTACACCTTC.

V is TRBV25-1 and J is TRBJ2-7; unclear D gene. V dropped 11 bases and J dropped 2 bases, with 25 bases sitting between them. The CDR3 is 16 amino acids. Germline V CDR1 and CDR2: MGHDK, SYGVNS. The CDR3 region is CASQALDRSSTYEQYF. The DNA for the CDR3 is TGTGCCTCCCAGGCCTTAGATCGGTCCTCCACCTACGAGCAGTACTTC.

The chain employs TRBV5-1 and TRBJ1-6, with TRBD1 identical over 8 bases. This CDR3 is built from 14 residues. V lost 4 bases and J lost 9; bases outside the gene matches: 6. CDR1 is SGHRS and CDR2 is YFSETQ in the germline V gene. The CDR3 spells CASSNGTGASPLHF. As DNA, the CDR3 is TGCGCCAGCAGCAACGGGACAGGAGCTTCACCCCTCCACTTT.

The CDR3 coding sequence is TGTGCCAGCAGGCCGACTAGCGGGAGTGCGGATACGCAGTATTTT. It encodes CASRPTSGSADTQYF. The chain uses TRBV6-4 and TRBJ2-3, with 12 nucleotides matching TRBD2. The J segment lost 6 bases and the V segment lost 6 bases, leaving 7 bases of the junction unmatched. CDR1 and CDR2 from the germline V gene are MRHNA and SNTAGT. The CDR3 consists of 15 residues.

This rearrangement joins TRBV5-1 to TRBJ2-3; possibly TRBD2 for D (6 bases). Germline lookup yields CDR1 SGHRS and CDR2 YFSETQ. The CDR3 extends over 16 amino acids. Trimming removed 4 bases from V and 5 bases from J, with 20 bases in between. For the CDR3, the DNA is TGCGCCAGCAGCCCCTTGACGACTAGAGGCCTAGATACGCAGTATTTT. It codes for CASSPLTTRGLDTQYF. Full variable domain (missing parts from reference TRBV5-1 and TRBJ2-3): KAGVTQTPRYLIKTRGQQVTLSCSPISGHRSVSWYQQTPGQGLQFLFEYFSETQRNKGNFPGRFSGRQFSNSRSEMNVSTLELGDSALYLCASSPLTTRGLDTQYFGPGTRLTVL.

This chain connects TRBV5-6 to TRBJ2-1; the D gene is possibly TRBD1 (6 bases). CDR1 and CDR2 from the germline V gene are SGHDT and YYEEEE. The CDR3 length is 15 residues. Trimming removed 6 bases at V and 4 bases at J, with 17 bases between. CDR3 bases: TGTGCCAGCAACTTCCGGGACACCGAATACAATGAGCAGTTCTTC. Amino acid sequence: CASNFRDTEYNEQFF.

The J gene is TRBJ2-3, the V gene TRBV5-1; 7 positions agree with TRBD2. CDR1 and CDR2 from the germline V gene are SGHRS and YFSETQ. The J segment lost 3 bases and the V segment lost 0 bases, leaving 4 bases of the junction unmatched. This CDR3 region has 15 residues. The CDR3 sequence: CASSLGTRETDTQYF. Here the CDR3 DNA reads TGCGCCAGCAGCTTGGGGACTAGGGAGACAGATACGCAGTATTTT.

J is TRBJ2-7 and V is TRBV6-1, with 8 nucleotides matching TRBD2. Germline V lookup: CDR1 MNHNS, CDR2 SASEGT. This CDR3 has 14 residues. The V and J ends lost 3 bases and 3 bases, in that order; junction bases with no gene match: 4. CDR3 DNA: TGTGCCAGCAGTGATGGACTAGCTCTCTACGAGCAGTACTTC. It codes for CASSDGLALYEQYF.

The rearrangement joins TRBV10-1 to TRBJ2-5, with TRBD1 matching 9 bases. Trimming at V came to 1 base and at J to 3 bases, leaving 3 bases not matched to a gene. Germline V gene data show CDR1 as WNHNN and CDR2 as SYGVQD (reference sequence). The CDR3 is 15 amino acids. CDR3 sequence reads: CASSEFGQGKETQYF. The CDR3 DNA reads TGCGCCAGCAGTGAGTTCGGACAGGGGAAAGAGACCCAGTACTTC.

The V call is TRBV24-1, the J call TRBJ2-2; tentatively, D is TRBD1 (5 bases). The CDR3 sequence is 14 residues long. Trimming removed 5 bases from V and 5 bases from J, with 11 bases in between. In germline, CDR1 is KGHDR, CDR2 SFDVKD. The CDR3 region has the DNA TGTGCCACCAGTGTCACAGGAGATACCGGGGAGCTGTTTTTT. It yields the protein CATSVTGDTGELFF.

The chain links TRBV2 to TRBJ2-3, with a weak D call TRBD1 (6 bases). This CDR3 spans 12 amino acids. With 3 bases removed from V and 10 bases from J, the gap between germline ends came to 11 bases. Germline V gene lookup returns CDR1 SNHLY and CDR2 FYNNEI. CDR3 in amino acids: CASSDDRSAQYF. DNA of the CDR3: TGTGCCAGCAGTGATGACAGGTCAGCGCAGTATTTT.

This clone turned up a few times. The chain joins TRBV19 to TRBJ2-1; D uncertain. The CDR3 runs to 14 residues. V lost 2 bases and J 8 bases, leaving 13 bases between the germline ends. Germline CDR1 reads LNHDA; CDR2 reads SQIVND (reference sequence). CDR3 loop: CASSIQRDLHEQFF. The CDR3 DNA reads TGTGCCAGTAGTATACAGCGCGACCTCCATGAGCAGTTCTTC.

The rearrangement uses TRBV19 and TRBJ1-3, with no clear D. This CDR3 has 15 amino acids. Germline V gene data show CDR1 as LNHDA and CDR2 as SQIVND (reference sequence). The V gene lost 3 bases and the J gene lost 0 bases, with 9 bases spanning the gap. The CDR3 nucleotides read TGTGCCAGTAGTATCAGGCAAAGCTCTGGAAACACCATATATTTT. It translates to CASSIRQSSGNTIYF. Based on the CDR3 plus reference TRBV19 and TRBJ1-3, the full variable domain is DGGITQSPKYLFRKEGQNVTLSCEQNLNHDAMYWYRQDPGQGLRLIYYSQIVNDFQKGDIAEGYSVSREKKESFPLTVTSAQKNPTAFYLCASSIRQSSGNTIYFGEGSWLTVV.

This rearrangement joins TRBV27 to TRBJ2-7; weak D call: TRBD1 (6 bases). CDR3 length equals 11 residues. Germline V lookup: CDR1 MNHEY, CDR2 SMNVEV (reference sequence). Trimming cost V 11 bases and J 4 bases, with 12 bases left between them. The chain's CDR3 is CAPRDNYEQYF. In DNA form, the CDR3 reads TGTGCCCCCCGGGACAATTACGAGCAGTACTTC.

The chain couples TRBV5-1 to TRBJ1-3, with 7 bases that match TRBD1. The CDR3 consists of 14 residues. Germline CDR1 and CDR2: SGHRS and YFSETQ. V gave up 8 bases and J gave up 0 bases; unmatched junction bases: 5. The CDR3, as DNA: TGCGCCAGTAGGACAGGCCCCTCTGGAAACACCATATATTTT. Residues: CASRTGPSGNTIYF.